This record looks at one T cell receptor beta chain sequence and its context. The authors' processing: Researchers report that nucleated cell counts were estimated from reference gene primer amplification. Generated by immunoSEQ multiplex PCR, the TCRdb table keeps only in-frame clones and is missing some. From that table come the V and J calls and clone size; the DNA was used to work out D and trimming. The sample lists 50,000 to 75,000 clones, about 93% occurring once. This specimen comes from a study of blood T cell repertoires in COVID-19. V lost 0 bases and J 5 bases, leaving 6 bases between the germline ends. The CDR3 has 13 residues. Germline-derived CDR1 and CDR2 are MNHEY and SVGAGI.

The V call is TRBV6-5, the J call TRBJ2-3; D is ambiguous. The sample consisted of peripheral blood. The receptor was derived from a man between 65 and 85 years old with active COVID-19. The DNA of the CDR3 is TGTGCCAGCAGTTACTCGAGGCGAGATACGCAGTATTTT. Translating gives CASSYSRRDTQYF.